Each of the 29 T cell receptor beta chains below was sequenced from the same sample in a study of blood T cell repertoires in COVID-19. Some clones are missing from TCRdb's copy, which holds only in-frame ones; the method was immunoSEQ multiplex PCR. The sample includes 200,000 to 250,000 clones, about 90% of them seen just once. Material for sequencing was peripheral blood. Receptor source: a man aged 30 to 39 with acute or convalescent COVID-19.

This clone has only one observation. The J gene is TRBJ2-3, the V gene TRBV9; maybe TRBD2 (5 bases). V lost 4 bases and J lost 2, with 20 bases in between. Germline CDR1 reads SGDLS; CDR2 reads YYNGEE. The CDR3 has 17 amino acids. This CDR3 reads CASSSPGGVTHTDTQYF. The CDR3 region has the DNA TGTGCCAGCAGCTCACCTGGAGGTGTGACACACACAGATACGCAGTATTTT.

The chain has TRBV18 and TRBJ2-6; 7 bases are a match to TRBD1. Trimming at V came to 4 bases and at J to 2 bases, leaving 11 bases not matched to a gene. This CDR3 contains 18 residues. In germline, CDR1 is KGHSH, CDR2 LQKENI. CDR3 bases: TGTGCCAGCTCACGCGCGACAGGGTCTGTCACTGGGGCCAACGTCCTGACTTTC. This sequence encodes CASSRATGSVTGANVLTF.

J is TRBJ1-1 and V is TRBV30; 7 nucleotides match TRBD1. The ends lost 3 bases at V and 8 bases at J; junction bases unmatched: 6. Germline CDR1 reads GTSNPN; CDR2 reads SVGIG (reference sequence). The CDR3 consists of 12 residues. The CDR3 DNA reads TGTGCCTGGAGCCCCTTACAGGGGGAAGCTTTCTTT. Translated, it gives CAWSPLQGEAFF. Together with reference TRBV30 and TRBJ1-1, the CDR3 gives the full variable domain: SQTIHQWPATLVQPVGSPLSLECTVEGTSNPNLYWYRQAAGRGLQLLFYSVGIGQISSEVPQNLSASRPQDRQFILSSKKLLLSDSGFYLCAWSPLQGEAFFGQGTRLTVV.

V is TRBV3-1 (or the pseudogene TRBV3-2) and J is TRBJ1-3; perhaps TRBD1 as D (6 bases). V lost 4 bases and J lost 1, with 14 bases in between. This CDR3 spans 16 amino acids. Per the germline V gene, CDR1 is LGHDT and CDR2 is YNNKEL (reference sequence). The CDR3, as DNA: TGTGCCAGCAGCCTTTGGGACAAGATTTCTGGAAACACCATATATTTT. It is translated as CASSLWDKISGNTIYF.

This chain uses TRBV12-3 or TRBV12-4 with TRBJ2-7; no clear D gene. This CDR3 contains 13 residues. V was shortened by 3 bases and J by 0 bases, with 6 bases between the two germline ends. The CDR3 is CASSFGGSYEQYF. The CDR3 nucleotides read TGTGCCAGCAGTTTCGGCGGCTCCTACGAGCAGTACTTC.

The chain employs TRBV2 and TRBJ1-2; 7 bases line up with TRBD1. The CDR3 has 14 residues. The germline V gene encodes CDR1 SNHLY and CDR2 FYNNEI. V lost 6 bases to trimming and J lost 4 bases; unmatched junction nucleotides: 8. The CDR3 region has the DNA TGTGCCAGCAGGGGACAGCCAGCCCCCTATGGCTACACCTTC. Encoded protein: CASRGQPAPYGYTF.

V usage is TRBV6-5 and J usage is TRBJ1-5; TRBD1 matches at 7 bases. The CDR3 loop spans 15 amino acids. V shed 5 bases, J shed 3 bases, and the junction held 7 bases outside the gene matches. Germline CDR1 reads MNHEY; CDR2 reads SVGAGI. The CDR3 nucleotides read TGTGCCAGCAGTCCCGACAGGGCTTACAATCAGCCCCAGCATTTT. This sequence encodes CASSPDRAYNQPQHF.

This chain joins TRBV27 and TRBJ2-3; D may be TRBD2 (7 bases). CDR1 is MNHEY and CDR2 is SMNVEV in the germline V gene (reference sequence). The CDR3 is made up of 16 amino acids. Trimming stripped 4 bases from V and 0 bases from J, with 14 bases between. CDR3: CASSSAGGPSTDTQYF. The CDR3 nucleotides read TGTGCCAGCAGTTCCGCCGGGGGGCCAAGCACAGATACGCAGTATTTT.

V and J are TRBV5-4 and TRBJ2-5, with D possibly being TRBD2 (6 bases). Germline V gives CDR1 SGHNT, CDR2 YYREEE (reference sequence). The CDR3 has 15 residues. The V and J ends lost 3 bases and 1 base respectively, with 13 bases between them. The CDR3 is CASSSHPGLQETQYF. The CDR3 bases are TGTGCCAGCAGCTCTCACCCGGGACTCCAAGAGACCCAGTACTTC.

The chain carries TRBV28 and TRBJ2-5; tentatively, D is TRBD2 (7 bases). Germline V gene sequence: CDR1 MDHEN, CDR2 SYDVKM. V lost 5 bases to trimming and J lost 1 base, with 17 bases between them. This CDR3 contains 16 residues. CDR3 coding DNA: TGTGCCAGCAGTCTCCCCGGGGGGACAAGCCAAGAGACCCAGTACTTC. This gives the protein CASSLPGGTSQETQYF.

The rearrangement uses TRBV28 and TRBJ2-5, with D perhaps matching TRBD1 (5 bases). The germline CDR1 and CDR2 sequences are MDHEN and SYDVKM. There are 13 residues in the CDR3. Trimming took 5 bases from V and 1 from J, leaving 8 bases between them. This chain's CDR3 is CASSRQFQETQYF. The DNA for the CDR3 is TGTGCCAGCAGTCGACAGTTCCAAGAGACCCAGTACTTC.

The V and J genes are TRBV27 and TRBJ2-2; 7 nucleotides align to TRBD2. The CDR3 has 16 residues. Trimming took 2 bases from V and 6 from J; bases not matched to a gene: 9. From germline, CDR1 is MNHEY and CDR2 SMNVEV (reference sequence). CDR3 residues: CASSLAGDGRAGELFF. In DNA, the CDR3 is TGTGCCAGCAGTTTAGCGGGAGATGGTAGGGCCGGGGAGCTGTTTTTT.

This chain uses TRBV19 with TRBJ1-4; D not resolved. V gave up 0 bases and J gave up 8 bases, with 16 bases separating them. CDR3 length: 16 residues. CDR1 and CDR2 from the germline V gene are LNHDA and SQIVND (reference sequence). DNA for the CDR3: TGTGCCAGTAGTATAGATCTCTGGGAGGGTTGCGAAAAACTGTTTTTT. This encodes CASSIDLWEGCEKLFF.

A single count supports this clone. The CDR3 DNA reads as TGTGCCAGTAGTATTGAAGCAGGTACCTACACCTTC. Translated, it gives CASSIEAGTYTF. The chain combines TRBV19 with TRBJ1-2; D is unresolved. The CDR3 is made up of 12 amino acids. V was clipped by 3 bases and J by 10 bases, with 12 bases between them. Germline V gene data show CDR1 as LNHDA and CDR2 as SQIVND (reference sequence).

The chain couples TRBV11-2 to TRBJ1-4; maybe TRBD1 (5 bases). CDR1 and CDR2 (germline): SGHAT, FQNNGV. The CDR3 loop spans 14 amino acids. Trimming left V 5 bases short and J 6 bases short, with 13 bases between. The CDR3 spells CASSQDNGHEKLFF. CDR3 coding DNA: TGTGCCAGCAGCCAGGACAATGGCCATGAAAAACTGTTTTTT.

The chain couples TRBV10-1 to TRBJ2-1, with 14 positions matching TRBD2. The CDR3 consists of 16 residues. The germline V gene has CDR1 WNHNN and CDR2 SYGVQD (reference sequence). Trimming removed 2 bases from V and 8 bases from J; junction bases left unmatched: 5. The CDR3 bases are TGCGCCAGCAGTGAGGGACTAGCGGGGGGAATCGATGAGCAGTTCTTC. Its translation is CASSEGLAGGIDEQFF.

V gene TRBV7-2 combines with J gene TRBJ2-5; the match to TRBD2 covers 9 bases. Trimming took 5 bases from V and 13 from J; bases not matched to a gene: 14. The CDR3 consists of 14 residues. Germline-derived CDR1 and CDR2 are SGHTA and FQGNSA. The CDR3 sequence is CASSRTSDYPNPYF. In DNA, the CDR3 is TGTGCCAGCAGCCGGACTAGCGACTACCCCAATCCGTACTTC.

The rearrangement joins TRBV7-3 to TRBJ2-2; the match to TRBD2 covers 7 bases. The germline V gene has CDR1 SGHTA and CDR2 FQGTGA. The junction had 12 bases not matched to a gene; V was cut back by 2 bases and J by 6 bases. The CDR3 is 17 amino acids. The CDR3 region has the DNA TGTGCCAGCAGCTTAGCCCCCCCCTGGGGGAGGGCCGGGGAGCTGTTTTTT. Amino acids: CASSLAPPWGRAGELFF.

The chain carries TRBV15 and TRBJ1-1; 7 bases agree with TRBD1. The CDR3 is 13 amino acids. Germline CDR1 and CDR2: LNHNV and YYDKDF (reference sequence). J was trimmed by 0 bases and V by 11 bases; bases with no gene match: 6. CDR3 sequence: CAAGDSLNTEAFF. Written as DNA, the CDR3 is TGTGCCGCCGGGGACAGTCTGAACACTGAAGCTTTCTTT.

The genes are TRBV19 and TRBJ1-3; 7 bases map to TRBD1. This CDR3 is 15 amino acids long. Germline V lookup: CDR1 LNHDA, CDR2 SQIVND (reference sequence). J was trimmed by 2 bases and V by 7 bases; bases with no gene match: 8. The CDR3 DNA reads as TGTGCCAGTACCATAACAGGGGCTCCTGGAAACACCATATATTTT. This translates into CASTITGAPGNTIYF.

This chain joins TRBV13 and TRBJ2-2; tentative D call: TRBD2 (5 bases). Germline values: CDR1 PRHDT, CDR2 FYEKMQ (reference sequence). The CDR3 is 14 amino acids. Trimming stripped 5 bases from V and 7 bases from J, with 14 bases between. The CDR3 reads CASSDLGLSGELFF. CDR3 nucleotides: TGTGCCAGCAGCGACCTAGGACTTAGCGGGGAGCTGTTTTTT.

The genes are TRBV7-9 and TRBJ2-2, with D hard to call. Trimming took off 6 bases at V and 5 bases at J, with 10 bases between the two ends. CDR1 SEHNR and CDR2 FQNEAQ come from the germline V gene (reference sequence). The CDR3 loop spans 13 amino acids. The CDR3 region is CASRPTGTGELFF. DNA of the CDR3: TGTGCCAGCAGACCTACCGGGACCGGGGAGCTGTTTTTT.

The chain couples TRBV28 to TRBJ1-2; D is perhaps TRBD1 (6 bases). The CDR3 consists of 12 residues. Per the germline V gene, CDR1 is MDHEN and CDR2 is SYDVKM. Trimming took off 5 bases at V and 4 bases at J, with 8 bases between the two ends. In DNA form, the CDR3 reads TGTGCCAGCAGTATACAGGGCTATGGCTACACCTTC. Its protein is CASSIQGYGYTF.

The CDR3 loop is CASSLWGAPHEQFF. The CDR3 DNA reads TGTGCCAGCAGTTTATGGGGGGCCCCGCATGAGCAGTTCTTC. The V gene is TRBV28, the J gene TRBJ2-1; possibly TRBD1 for D (6 bases). Trimming stripped 0 bases from V and 8 bases from J, with 11 bases between. The CDR3 has 14 amino acids. Looked up from germline, CDR1 is MDHEN and CDR2 is SYDVKM.

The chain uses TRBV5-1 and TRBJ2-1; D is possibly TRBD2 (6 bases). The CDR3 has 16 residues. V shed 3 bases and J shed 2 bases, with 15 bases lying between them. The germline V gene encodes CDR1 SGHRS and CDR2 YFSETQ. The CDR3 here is CASSSLGGRPYNEQFF. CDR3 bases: TGCGCCAGCAGCTCCTTAGGAGGGAGGCCCTACAATGAGCAGTTCTTC.

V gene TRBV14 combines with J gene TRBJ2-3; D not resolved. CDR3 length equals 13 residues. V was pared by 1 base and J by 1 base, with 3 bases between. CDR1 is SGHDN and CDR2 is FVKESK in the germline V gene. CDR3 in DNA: TGTGCCAGCAGCCAAGGGCGCACAGATACGCAGTATTTT. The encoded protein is CASSQGRTDTQYF.

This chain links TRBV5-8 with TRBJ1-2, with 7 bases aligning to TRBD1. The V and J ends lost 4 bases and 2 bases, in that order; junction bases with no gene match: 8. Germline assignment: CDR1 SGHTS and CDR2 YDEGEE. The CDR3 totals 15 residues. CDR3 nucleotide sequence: TGTGCCAGCAGCCGGGGACAGCGTAAAAACTATGGCTACACCTTC. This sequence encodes CASSRGQRKNYGYTF.

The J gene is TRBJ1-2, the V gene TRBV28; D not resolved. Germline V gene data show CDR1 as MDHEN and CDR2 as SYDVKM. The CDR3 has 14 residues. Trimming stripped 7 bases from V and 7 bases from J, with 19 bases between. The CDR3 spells CASTPGVRVGGYTF. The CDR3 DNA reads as TGTGCCAGCACGCCCGGGGTAAGGGTGGGTGGCTACACCTTC.

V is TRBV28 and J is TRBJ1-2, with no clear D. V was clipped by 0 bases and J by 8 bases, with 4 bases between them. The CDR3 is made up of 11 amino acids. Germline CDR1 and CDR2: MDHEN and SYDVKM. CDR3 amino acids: CASSLWRGYTF. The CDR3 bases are TGTGCCAGCAGTTTATGGAGGGGCTACACCTTC.